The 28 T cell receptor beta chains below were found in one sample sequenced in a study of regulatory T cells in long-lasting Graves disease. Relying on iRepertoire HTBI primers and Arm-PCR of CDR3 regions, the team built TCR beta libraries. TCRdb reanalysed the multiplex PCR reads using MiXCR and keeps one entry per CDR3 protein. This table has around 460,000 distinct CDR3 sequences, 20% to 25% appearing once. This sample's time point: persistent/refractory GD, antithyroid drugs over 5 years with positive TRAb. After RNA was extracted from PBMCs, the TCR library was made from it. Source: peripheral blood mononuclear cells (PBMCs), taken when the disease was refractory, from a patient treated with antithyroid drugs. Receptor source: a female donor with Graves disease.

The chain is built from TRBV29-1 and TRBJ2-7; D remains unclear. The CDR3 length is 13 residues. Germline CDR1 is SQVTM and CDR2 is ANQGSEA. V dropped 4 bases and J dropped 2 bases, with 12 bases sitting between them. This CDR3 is CSVGGLGAYEQYF. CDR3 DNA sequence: TGCAGCGTTGGGGGTCTTGGGGCCTACGAGCAGTACTTC.

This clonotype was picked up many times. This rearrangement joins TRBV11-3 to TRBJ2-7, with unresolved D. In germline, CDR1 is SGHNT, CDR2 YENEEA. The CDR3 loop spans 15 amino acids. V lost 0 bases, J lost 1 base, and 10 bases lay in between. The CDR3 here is CASSLDLSRSYEQYF. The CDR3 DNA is TGTGCCAGCAGCTTAGATTTGAGCAGATCCTACGAGCAGTACTTC. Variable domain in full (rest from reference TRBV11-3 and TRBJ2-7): EAGVVQSPRYKIIEKKQPVAFWCNPISGHNTLYWYLQNLGQGPELLIRYENEEAVDDSQLPKDRFSAERLKGVDSTLKIQPAELGDSAVYLCASSLDLSRSYEQYFGPGTRLTVT.

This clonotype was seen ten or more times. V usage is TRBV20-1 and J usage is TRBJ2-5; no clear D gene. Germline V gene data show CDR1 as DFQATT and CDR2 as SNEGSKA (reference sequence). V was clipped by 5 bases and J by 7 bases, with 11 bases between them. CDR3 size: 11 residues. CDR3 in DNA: TGCAGTGCTGGTGACTTGGGGACCCAGTACTTC. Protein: CSAGDLGTQYF.

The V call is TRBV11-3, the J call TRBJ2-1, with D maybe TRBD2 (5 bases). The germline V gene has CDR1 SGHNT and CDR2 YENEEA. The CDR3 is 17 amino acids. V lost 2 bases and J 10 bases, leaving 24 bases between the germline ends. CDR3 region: CASSLFGVTLGRREQFF. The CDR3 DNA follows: TGTGCCAGCAGCTTATTTGGGGTCACACTAGGAAGGCGAGAGCAGTTCTTC.

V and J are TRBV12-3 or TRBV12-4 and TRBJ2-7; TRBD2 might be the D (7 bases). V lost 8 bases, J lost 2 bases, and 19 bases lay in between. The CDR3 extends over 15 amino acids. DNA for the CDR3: TGTGCCAGCGGAGGTCGGGGGGACAACCCCTACGAGCAGTACTTC. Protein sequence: CASGGRGDNPYEQYF.

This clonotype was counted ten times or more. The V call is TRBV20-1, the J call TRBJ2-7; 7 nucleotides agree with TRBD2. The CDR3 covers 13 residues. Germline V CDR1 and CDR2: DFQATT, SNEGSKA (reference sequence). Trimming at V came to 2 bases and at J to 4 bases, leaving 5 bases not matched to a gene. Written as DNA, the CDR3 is TGCAGTGCTAGATGGACTAGTTATTACGAGCAGTACTTC. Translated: CSARWTSYYEQYF.

CDR3 in amino acids: CASSPRQNQETQYF. DNA for the CDR3: TGTGCCAGCTCACCAAGACAGAACCAAGAGACCCAGTACTTC. The V gene is TRBV18, the J gene TRBJ2-5; the D gene is possibly TRBD1 (5 bases). Per the germline V gene, CDR1 is KGHSH and CDR2 is LQKENI. The CDR3 extends over 14 amino acids. V shed 2 bases and J shed 0 bases, with 7 bases lying between them.

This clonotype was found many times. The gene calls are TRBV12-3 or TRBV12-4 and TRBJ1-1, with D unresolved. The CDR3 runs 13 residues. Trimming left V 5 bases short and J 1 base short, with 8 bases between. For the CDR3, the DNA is TGTGCCAGCAGTGGGGAACCGAACACTGAAGCTTTCTTT. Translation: CASSGEPNTEAFF.

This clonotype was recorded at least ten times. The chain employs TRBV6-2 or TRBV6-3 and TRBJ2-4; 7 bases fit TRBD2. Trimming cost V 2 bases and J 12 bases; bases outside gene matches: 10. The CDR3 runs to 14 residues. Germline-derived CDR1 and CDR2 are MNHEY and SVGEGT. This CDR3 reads CASSYVYGGEGQYF. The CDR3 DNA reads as TGTGCCAGCAGTTACGTCTACGGTGGGGAGGGTCAGTACTTC.

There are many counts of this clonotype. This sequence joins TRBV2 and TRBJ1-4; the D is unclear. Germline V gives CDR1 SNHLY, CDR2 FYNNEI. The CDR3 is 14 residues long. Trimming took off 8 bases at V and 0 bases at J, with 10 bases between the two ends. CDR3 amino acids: CASGRDATNEKLFF. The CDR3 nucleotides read TGTGCCAGCGGACGAGATGCAACTAATGAAAAACTGTTTTTT. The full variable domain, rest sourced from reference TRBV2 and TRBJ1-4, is EPEVTQTPSHQVTQMGQEVILRCVPISNHLYFYWYRQILGQKVEFLVSFYNNEISEKSEIFDDQFSVERPDGSNFTLKIRSTKLEDSAMYFCASGRDATNEKLFFGSGTQLSVL.

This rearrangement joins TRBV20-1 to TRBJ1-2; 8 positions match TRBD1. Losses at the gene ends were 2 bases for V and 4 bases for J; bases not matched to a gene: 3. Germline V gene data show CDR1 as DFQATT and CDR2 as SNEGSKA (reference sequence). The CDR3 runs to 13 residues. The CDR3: CSARRTGSYGYTF. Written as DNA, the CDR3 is TGCAGTGCTAGACGGACAGGGAGCTATGGCTACACCTTC.

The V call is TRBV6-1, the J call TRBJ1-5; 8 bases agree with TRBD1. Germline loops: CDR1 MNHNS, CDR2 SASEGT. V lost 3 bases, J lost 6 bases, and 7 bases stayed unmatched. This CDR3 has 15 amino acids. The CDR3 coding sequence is TGTGCCAGCAGTGACCGACAGGGGAGATTTCAGCCCCAGCATTTT. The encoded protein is CASSDRQGRFQPQHF.

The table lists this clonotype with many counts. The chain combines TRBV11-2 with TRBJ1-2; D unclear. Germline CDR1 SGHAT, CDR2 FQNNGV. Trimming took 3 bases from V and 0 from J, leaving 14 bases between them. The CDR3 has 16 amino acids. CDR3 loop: CASSFSAGPSNYGYTF. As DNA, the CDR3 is TGTGCCAGCAGCTTCTCGGCAGGACCTTCTAACTATGGCTACACCTTC.

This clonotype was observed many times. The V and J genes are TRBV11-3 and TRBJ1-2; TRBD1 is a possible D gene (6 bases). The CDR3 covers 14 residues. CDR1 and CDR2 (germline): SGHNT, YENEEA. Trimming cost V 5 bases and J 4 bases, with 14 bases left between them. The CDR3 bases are TGTGCCAGCAGCCCCGAAAGGGGGGCCTATGGCTACACCTTC. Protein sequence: CASSPERGAYGYTF.

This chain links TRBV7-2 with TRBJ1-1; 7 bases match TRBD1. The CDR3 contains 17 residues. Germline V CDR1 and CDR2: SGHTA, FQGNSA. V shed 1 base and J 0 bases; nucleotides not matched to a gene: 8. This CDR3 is CASSLEPLQGLNTEAFF. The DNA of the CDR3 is TGTGCCAGCAGCTTAGAGCCTTTACAGGGGTTGAACACTGAAGCTTTCTTT.

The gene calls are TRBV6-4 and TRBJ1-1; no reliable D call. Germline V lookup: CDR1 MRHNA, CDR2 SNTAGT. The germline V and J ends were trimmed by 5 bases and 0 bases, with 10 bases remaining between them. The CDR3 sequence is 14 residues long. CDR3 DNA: TGTGCCAGCAGTCAGCCACATATGAACACTGAAGCTTTCTTT. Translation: CASSQPHMNTEAFF.

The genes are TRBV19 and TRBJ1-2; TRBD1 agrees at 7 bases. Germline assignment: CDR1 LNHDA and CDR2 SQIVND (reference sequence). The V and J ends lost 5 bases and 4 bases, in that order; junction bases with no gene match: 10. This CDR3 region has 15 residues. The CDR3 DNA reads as TGTGCCAGTAGTCTCGGGAGGGGGACAGCCTATGGCTACACCTTC. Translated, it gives CASSLGRGTAYGYTF.

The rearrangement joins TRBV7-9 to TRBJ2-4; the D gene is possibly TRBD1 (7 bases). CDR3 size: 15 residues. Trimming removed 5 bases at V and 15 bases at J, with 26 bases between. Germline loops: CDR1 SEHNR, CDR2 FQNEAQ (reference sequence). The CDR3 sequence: CASSRGWGNDRAWYF. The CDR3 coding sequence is TGTGCCAGCAGCCGGGGGTGGGGTAACGACAGGGCCTGGTACTTC.

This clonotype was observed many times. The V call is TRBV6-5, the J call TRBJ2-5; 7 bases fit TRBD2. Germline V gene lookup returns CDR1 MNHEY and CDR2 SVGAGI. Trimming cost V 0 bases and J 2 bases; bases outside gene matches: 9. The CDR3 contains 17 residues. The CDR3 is CASSYSRFGAGQETQYF. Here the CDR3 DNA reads TGTGCCAGCAGTTACTCCCGCTTTGGAGCGGGACAAGAGACCCAGTACTTC.

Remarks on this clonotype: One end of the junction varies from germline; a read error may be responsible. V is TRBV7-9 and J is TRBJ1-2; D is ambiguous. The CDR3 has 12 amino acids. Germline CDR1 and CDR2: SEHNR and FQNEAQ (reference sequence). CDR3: CASSQDGDGHTF. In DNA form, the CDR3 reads TGTGCCAGCAGCCAGGACGGAGATGGCCACACCTTC.

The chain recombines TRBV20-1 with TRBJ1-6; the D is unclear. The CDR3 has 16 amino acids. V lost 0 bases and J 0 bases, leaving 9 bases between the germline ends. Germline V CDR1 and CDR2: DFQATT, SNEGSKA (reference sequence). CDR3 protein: CSARDERSSYNSPLHF. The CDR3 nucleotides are TGCAGTGCTAGAGATGAGCGGAGCTCCTATAATTCACCCCTCCACTTT.

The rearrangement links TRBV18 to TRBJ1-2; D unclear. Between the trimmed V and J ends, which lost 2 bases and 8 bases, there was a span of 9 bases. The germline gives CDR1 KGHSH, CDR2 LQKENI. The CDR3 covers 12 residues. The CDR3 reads CASSPDGLGYTF. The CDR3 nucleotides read TGTGCCAGCTCACCAGACGGCTTAGGCTACACCTTC.

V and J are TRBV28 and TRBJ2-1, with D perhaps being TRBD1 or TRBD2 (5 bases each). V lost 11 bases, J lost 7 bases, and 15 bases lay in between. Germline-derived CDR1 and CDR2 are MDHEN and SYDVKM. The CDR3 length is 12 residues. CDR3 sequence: CAGQGEKNEQFF. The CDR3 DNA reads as TGTGCCGGCCAGGGAGAGAAAAATGAGCAGTTCTTC.

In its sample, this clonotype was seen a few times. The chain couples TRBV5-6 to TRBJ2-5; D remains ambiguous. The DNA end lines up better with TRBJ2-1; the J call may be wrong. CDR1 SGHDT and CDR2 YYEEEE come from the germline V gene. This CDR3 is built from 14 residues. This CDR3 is CASSLGFSQGEQFF. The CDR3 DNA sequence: TGTGCCAGCAGCTTGGGATTCAGCCAAGGGGAGCAGTTCTTC.

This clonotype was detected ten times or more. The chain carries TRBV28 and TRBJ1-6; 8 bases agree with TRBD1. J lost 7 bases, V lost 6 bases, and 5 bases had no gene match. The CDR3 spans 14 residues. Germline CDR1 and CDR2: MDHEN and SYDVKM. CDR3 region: CASRQDRANSPLHF. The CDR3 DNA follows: TGTGCCAGCAGACAGGACAGGGCCAATTCACCCCTCCACTTT.

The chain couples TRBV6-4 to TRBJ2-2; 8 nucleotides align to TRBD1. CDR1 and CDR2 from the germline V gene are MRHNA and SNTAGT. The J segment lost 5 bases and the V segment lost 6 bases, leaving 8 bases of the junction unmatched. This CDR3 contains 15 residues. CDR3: CASSAGGAGTGELFF. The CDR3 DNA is TGTGCCAGCAGCGCAGGGGGCGCGGGAACCGGGGAGCTGTTTTTT.

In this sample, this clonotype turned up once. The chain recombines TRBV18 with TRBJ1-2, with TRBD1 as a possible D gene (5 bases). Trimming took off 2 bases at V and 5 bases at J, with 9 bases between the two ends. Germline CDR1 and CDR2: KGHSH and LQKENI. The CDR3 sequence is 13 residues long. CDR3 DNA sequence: TGTGCCAGCTCACCAGAAGGGGAGTATGGCTACACCTTC. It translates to CASSPEGEYGYTF.

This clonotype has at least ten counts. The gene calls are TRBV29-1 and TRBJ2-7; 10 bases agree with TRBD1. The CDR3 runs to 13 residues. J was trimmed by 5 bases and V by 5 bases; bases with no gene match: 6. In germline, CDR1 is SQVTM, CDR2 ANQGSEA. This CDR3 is CSVSGQGKDEQYF. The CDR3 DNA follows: TGCAGCGTTTCGGGACAGGGGAAGGACGAGCAGTACTTC.